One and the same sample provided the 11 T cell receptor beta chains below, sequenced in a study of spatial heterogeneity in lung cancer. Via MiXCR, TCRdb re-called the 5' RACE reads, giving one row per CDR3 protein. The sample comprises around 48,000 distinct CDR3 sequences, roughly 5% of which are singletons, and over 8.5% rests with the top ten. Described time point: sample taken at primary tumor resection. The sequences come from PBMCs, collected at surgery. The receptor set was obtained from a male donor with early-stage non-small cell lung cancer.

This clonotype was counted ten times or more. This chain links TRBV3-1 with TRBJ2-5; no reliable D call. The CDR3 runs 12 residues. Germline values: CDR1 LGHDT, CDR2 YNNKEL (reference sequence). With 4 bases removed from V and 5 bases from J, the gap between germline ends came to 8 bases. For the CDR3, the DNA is TGTGCCAGCAGCCCGAGTAGGGAGACCCAGTACTTC. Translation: CASSPSRETQYF.

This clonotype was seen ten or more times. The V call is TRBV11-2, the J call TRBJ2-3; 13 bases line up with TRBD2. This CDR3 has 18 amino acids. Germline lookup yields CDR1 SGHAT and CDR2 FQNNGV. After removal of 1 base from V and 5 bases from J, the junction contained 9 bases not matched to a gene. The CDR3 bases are TGTGCCAGCAGCTTAGGTGGAGGACTAGCGGGAGTCTTAGATACGCAGTATTTT. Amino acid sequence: CASSLGGGLAGVLDTQYF.

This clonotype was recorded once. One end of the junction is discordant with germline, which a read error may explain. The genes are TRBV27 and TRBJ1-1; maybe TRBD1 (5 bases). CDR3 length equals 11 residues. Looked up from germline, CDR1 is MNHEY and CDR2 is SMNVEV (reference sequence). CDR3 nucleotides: TGTGCCAGCAGTTTTGGGACTGAAGTTTTCTTC. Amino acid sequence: CASSFGTEVFF.

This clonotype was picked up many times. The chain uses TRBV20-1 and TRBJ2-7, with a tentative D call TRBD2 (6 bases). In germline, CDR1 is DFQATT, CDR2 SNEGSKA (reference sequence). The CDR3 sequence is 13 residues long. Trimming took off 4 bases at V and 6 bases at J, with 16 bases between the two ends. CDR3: CSAIGGEGFEQYF. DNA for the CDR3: TGCAGTGCTATCGGAGGGGAAGGATTCGAGCAGTACTTC.

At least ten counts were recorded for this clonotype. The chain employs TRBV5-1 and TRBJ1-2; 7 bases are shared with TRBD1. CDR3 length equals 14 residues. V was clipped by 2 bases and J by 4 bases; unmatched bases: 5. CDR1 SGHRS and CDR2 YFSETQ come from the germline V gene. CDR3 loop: CASSLEGAIYGYTF. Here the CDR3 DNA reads TGCGCCAGCAGCTTAGAGGGGGCCATCTATGGCTACACCTTC.

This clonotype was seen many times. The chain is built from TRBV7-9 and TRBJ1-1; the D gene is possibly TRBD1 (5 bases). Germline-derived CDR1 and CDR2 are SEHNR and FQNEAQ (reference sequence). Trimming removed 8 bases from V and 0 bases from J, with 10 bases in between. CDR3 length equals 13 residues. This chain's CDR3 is CASSWGMNTEAFF. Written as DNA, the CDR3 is TGTGCCAGCTCTTGGGGCATGAACACTGAAGCTTTCTTT.

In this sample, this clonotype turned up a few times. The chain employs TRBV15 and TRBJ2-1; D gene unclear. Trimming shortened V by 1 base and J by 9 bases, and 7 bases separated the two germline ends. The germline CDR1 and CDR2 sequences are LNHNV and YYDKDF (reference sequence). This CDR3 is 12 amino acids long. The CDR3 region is CATSRVEAEQFF. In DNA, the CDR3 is TGTGCCACCAGCAGAGTAGAGGCTGAGCAGTTCTTC.

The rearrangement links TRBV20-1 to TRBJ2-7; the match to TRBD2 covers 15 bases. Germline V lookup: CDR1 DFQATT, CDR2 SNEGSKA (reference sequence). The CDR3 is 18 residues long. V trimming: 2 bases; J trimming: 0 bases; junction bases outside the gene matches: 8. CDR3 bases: TGCAGTGCTAGATCTTGGGGACTAGCGGGAGGTTTCTCCTACGAGCAGTACTTC. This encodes CSARSWGLAGGFSYEQYF.

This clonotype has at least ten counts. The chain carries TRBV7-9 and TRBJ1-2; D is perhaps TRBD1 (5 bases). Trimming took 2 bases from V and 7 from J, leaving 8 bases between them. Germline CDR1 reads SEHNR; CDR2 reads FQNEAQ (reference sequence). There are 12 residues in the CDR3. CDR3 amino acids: CASSLSGGGYTF. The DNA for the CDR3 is TGTGCCAGCAGCTTAAGCGGGGGTGGCTACACCTTC.

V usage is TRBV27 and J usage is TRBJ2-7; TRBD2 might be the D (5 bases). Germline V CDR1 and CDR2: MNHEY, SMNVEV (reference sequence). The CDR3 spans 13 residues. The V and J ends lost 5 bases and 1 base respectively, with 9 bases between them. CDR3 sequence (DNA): TGTGCCAGCAGTCGCCGCGGGTCCTACGAGCAGTACTTC. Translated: CASSRRGSYEQYF.

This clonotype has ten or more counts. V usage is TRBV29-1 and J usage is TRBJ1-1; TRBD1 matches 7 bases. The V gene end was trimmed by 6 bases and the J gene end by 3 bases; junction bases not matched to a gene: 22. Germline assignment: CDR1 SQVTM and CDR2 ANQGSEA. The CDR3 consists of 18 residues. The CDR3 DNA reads TGCAGCGTCGCAGCCCCTGTATGGACAGGTGATTCCTACACTGAAGCTTTCTTT. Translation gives CSVAAPVWTGDSYTEAFF.